This T cell receptor beta chain was recovered during a study of OX40 agonist ivuxolimab in advanced cancers. Across the study: Administration of intravenous ivuxolimab to patients occurred every 2 weeks at 0.01 to 10 mg/kg. Three patients showed partial responses: one hepatocellular carcinoma and two cutaneous melanoma cases.

Collection of blood occurred at baseline, at cycle 4 day 1, and at cycle 7 day 1. Germline CDR1 reads LGHNA; CDR2 reads YNFKEQ. This CDR3 is built from 17 residues. Some clones are missing from TCRdb's copy, which holds only in-frame ones; the method was immunoSEQ multiplex PCR. The table records more than 65,000 clones, 65% to 90% of them present only once. This chain links TRBV4-2 with TRBJ2-5; 9 positions agree with TRBD1. The DNA end favors TRBJ2-7, so the J call may be wrong. The origin of this receptor is an adult with an advanced solid tumor such as melanoma, head and neck, liver or kidney cancer. This sample comprised CD4+ or CD8+ T cells sorted from blood, obtained in a trial of the OX40 agonist ivuxolimab. CDR3 in DNA: TGTGCCAGCAGCCGAACCGCACAGGGGGCAATAACCTACGAGCAGTACTTC. Encoded protein: CASSRTAQGAITYEQYF.